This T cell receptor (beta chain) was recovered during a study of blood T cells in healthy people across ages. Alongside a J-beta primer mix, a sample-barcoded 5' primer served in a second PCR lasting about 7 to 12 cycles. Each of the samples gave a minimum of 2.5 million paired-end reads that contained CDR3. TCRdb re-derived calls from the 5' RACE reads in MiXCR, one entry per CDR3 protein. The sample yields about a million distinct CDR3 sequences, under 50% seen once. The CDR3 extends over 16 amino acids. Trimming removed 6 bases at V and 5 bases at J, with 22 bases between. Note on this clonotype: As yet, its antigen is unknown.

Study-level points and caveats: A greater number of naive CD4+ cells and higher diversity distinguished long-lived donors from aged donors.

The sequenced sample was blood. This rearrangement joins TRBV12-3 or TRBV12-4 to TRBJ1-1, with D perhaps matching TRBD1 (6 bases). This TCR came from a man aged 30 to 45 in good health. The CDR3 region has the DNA TGTGCCAGCAGCCCGAGCCGCAGGGGCCTGAGTACTGAAGCTTTCTTT. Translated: CASSPSRRGLSTEAFF.